Listed below are T cell receptor beta chains from one sample, sequenced in a study of cytomegalovirus exposure and HLA in healthy donors. Assay: immunoSEQ multiplex PCR; the TCRdb copy retains only in-frame clones and omits some. The sample carries roughly 150,000 clones, approximately 84% recorded once. Sequenced sample: PBMCs. Every receptor here comes from a man aged 25-45 years in good health and CMV-seronegative. The CDR3 runs from the conserved cysteine through the conserved F or W. A D gene is named only where the DNA matches it firmly. A row's size may be missing; if present it is once, few, many or a size class.

TRBJ2-7 . . TRBV19 CAGQGAYEQYF TGTGCCGGCCAGGGTGCCTACGAGCAGTACTTC
TRBJ1-1 . TRBD1 TRBV4-1 CASSLDRDINTEAFF TGCGCCAGCAGCCTAGACAGGGATATAAACACTGAAGCTTTCTTT
TRBJ1-3 . . TRBV2 CASSRTDLGNTIYF TGTGCCAGCAGCAGGACAGACCTAGGAAACACCATATATTTT
TRBJ1-1 . . TRBV19 CASSIATNTEAFF TGTGCCAGTAGTATCGCTACGAACACTGAAGCTTTCTTT
TRBJ1-1 . . TRBV5-1 CASAPSPNTEAFF TGCGCCAGCGCCCCGAGCCCTAACACTGAAGCTTTCTTT
TRBJ2-7 . . TRBV4-1 CASSQEGGAKSVFPYEQYF TGCGCCAGCAGCCAAGAAGGCGGCGCGAAATCCGTTTTCCCCTACGAGCAGTACTTC
TRBJ2-7 . TRBD1 TRBV4-1 CASSPTGTGGPYEQYF TGCGCCAGCAGCCCAACCGGGACAGGGGGTCCCTACGAGCAGTACTTC
TRBJ2-7 . TRBD2 TRBV5-1 CASSLVASGGYEQYF TGCGCCAGCAGCTTAGTTGCTAGCGGGGGTTACGAGCAGTACTTC
TRBJ2-7 . . TRBV18 CASSPEFGGEQYF TGTGCCAGCTCACCGGAATTCGGGGGCGAGCAGTACTTC
TRBJ2-3 . . TRBV2 CASSQDSHTDTQYF TGTGCCAGCAGTCAGGACAGTCACACAGATACGCAGTATTTT
TRBJ2-5 . TRBD2 TRBV7-2 CASSSLRPGLAGQETQYF TGTGCCAGCAGCTCCCTGCGTCCGGGACTAGCGGGGCAAGAGACCCAGTACTTC
TRBJ2-1 . TRBD2 TRBV9 CASSATPSGYNEQFF TGTGCCAGCAGCGCCACCCCTAGCGGTTACAATGAGCAGTTCTTC
TRBJ1-5 . . TRBV19 CASSIVSQQRNQPQHF TGTGCCAGTAGTATAGTTAGCCAGCAACGCAATCAGCCCCAGCATTTT
TRBJ2-7 . . TRBV6-1 CASSESSYYEQYF TGTGCCAGCAGTGAATCATCTTACTACGAGCAGTACTTC
TRBJ2-1 . . TRBV27 CASSLSRGSYNEQFF TGTGCCAGCAGTTTATCAAGGGGCTCCTACAATGAGCAGTTCTTC
TRBJ1-4 . . TRBV10-3 CAISEAGREKLFF TGTGCCATCAGTGAGGCCGGGAGGGAAAAACTGTTTTTT
TRBJ2-2 . . TRBV19 CASSIGRNTGELFF TGTGCCAGTAGTATAGGCAGGAACACCGGGGAGCTGTTTTTT
TRBJ1-1 few . TRBV10-2 CASSNGDRIEAFF TGCGCCAGCAGTAACGGGGATCGGATTGAAGCTTTCTTT
TRBJ2-7 . . TRBV4-3 CASSQDRASPGEQYF TGCGCCAGCAGCCAAGACCGCGCGTCCCCGGGGGAGCAGTACTTC
TRBJ2-1 . TRBD2 TRBV5-4 CASSGLAEYNEQFF TGTGCCAGCAGCGGGCTAGCGGAGTACAATGAGCAGTTCTTC
TRBJ2-3 few TRBD2 TRBV25-1 CASSPHRGGIDTQYF TGTGCCAGCAGTCCCCACCGGGGGGGCATCGATACGCAGTATTTT
TRBJ1-5 . . TRBV30 CAANLGGGNQPQHF TGTGCCGCGAATCTGGGCGGGGGAAATCAGCCCCAGCATTTT
TRBJ2-7 . TRBD2 TRBV10-3 CAIGALAASYEQYF TGTGCCATCGGGGCCCTAGCGGCAAGCTACGAGCAGTACTTC
TRBJ2-3 once TRBD2 TRBV10-1 CASRTPPPRAGFTDTQYF TGCGCCAGCAGAACTCCCCCCCCACGAGCGGGATTCACAGATACGCAGTATTTT
TRBJ2-7 . TRBD2 TRBV7-2 CASTGGGGRDYEQYF TGTGCCAGCACCGGAGGGGGCGGGAGGGACTACGAGCAGTACTTC
TRBJ2-7 . . TRBV7-6 CASKPETPSYEQYF TGTGCCAGCAAACCCGAGACACCCTCCTACGAGCAGTACTTC
TRBJ2-1 . TRBD2 TRBV7-9 CASSLGAVDSGRSSEQFF TGTGCCAGCAGCTTAGGGGCGGTGGATAGCGGGAGGTCTAGTGAGCAGTTCTTC
TRBJ2-3 . TRBD2 TRBV7-9 CASSGISGGGTDTQYF TGTGCCAGCAGCGGCATATCAGGCGGGGGGACAGATACGCAGTATTTT
TRBJ2-5 . . TRBV9 CASSVAFSSGETQYF TGTGCCAGCAGCGTAGCCTTTAGTTCGGGAGAGACCCAGTACTTC
TRBJ1-1 few TRBD1 TRBV2 CASRGGRGRADTEAFF TGTGCCAGCAGGGGTGGTAGGGGGCGAGCGGACACTGAAGCTTTCTTT
TRBJ1-1 . TRBD1 TRBV7-9 CATLQGDTEAFF TGTGCCACCCTACAGGGGGACACTGAAGCTTTCTTT
TRBJ2-3 few . TRBV2 CASSEGRQDTQYF TGTGCCAGCAGTGAAGGTCGCCAGGATACGCAGTATTTT
TRBJ2-3 . TRBD2 TRBV6-4 CASSATSGGATDTQYF TGTGCCAGCAGCGCAACTAGCGGGGGGGCCACAGATACGCAGTATTTT
TRBJ1-1 . TRBD1 TRBV18 CASSPYVPGQPNTEAFF TGTGCCAGCTCACCTTATGTCCCGGGACAGCCGAACACTGAAGCTTTCTTT
TRBJ2-1 . . TRBV18 CASSPTSRGTYNEQFF TGTGCCAGCTCACCCACCTCAAGGGGGACCTACAATGAGCAGTTCTTC
TRBJ1-2 . TRBD1 TRBV9 CASSPGGRDRNTF TGTGCCAGCAGCCCAGGGGGAAGGGACCGCAACACCTTC
TRBJ1-4 few . TRBV7-9 CASSGDSSNEKLFF TGTGCCAGCAGCGGCGACAGCTCTAATGAAAAACTGTTTTTT
TRBJ1-2 . . TRBV19 CASSNLRLGGYTF TGTGCCAGTAGCAACCTCAGACTCGGAGGCTACACCTTC
TRBJ1-5 . . TRBV7-7 CASSQNRDILGVSNQPQHF TGTGCTAGCAGCCAAAACCGGGACATTCTAGGGGTAAGCAATCAGCCCCAGCATTTT
TRBJ1-6 . TRBD1 TRBV5-6 CASSWGQGNSPLHF TGTGCCAGCAGCTGGGGACAGGGGAATTCACCCCTCCACTTT
TRBJ2-6 . . TRBV28 CASSSLSGANVLTF TGTGCCAGCAGTTCCCTATCTGGGGCCAACGTCCTGACTTTC
TRBJ1-1 . . TRBV6-1 CASSDLGGGMNTEAFF TGTGCCAGCAGTGACCTAGGGGGAGGGATGAACACTGAAGCTTTCTTT
TRBJ2-1 . TRBD2 TRBV30 CAWSVSSGPIYNEQFF TGTGCCTGGAGTGTGTCTAGCGGACCGATCTACAATGAGCAGTTCTTC
TRBJ1-1 . . TRBV28 CASRLDSQAFF TGTGCCAGCAGGCTCGACAGCCAGGCTTTCTTT
TRBJ2-1 . TRBD2 TRBV19 CASSIGGGGSYNEQFF TGTGCCAGTAGTATAGGGGGGGGTGGATCCTACAATGAGCAGTTCTTC
TRBJ1-6 . TRBD1 TRBV9 CASSVESGTGGSSPLHF TGTGCCAGCAGCGTAGAAAGCGGGACAGGGGGCAGTTCACCCCTCCACTTT
TRBJ2-3 few . TRBV5-1 CASSLSVGGPVDTQYF TGCGCCAGCAGCTTGTCCGTGGGGGGGCCGGTAGATACGCAGTATTTT
TRBJ1-2 . . TRBV18 CASSPRQENNYGYTF TGTGCCAGCTCACCACGTCAGGAAAATAACTATGGCTACACCTTC
TRBJ1-5 few TRBD1 TRBV9 CASSVGQGDQPQHF TGTGCCAGCAGCGTAGGACAGGGCGATCAGCCCCAGCATTTT
TRBJ2-7 few TRBD1 TRBV5-6 CASSWGTGTYEQYF TGTGCCAGCAGCTGGGGGACAGGAACCTACGAGCAGTACTTC
TRBJ2-1 . TRBD1 TRBV28 CASRLTGGGYNEQFF TGTGCCAGCAGGCTTACAGGGGGCGGGTACAATGAGCAGTTCTTC
TRBJ1-3 . . TRBV18 CASSPTTRDSGNTIYF TGTGCCAGCTCACCTACGACCCGGGACTCTGGAAACACCATATATTTT
TRBJ1-6 once . TRBV9 CASSAISQPNSPLHF TGTGCCAGCAGCGCCATCTCACAGCCCAATTCACCCCTCCACTTT
TRBJ2-7 few . TRBV6-6 CASRSAGWEQYF TGTGCCAGCAGGTCGGCGGGGTGGGAGCAGTACTTC
TRBJ1-1 once . TRBV11-2 CASSKPTGNTEAFF TGTGCCAGCAGCAAACCGACAGGGAACACTGAAGCTTTCTTT
TRBJ2-1 . . TRBV9 CASSVAGLGSYNEQFF TGTGCCAGCAGCGTAGCGGGACTGGGCTCCTACAATGAGCAGTTCTTC
TRBJ2-2 . . TRBV6-5 CASSYVLDAGELFF TGTGCCAGCAGTTACGTTCTAGACGCCGGGGAGCTGTTTTTT
TRBJ2-7 . . TRBV5-1 CASSFYPTAYKQYF TGCGCCAGCAGCTTTTATCCCACAGCATACAAGCAGTACTTC
TRBJ1-1 few . TRBV5-4 CASSLMGRGEAFF TGTGCCAGCAGCTTGATGGGGAGAGGTGAAGCTTTCTTT
TRBJ2-7 few TRBD2 TRBV27 CASSLGLAGPYEQYF TGTGCCAGCAGTTTAGGGCTAGCGGGACCCTACGAGCAGTACTTC